Reported below is one TCR beta chain. The sample is drawn from a study of blood T cell repertoires in COVID-19. Background on the study: Acute and convalescent COVID-19 samples came from the United States, Italy and Spain. T cells, B-cell-depleted T cells, or PBMCs supplied cDNA or gDNA.

Cohort allocation depended upon clinical history that participants reported. Symptom resolution, clearance, or two negative PCRs marked donors in Cohort 3 as recovered. Trimming took 2 bases from V and 3 from J, leaving 11 bases between them. Germline lookup yields CDR1 SGHTA and CDR2 FQGNSA. There are 15 residues in the CDR3. Using immunoSEQ multiplex PCR, the repertoire was profiled, and TCRdb retains in-frame clones only, with some absent. This repertoire shows under 250,000 clones, nearly 90% found once; its top ten account for 10% to 11%. This TCR was recovered from a man aged 30 to 39 who had recovered from COVID-19. Sequenced sample: PBMCs or T cells enriched from blood (not recorded which). The rearrangement links TRBV7-2 to TRBJ1-5; D is undetermined. The DNA for the CDR3 is TGTGCCAGCAGCTTATTCGGAGGGCCCAATCAGCCCCAGCATTTT. This encodes CASSLFGGPNQPQHF.